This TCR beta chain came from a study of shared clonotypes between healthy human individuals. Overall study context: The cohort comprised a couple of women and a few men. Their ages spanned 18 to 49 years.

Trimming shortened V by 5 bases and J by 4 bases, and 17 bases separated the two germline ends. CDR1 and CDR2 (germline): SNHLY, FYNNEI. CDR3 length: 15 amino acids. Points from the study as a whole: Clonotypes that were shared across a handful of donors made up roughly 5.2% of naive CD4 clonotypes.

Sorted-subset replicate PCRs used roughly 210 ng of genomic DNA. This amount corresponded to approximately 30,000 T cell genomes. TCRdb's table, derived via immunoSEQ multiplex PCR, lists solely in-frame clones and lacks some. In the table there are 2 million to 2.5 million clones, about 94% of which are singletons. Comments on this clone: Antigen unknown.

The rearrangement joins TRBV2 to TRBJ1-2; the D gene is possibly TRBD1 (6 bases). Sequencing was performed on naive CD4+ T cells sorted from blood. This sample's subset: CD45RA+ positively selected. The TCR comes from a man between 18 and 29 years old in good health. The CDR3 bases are TGTGCCAGCAGTAGAGAGGGGGGGACTATCTATGGCTACACCTTC. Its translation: CASSREGGTIYGYTF.